A single sample gave rise to the 9 T cell receptor beta chains below, sequenced in a study of low-dose radiotherapy and immunotherapy resistance in tumors. Both TCRalpha and TCRbeta chains were reverse transcribed with V-gene-specific primers. TCRs were amplified for around 21 PCR cycles with a constant-region primer and V-primer adapter. One entry per CDR3 protein, called by TCRdb with MiXCR from the reads. The profile covers some 85,000 distinct CDR3 sequences, with 15% to 20% appearing a single time and around 6.1% taken by the ten largest. Sample time point: before trial treatment. The sequencing used PBMCs, collected before treatment. The receptor source for this set is a male donor with prostate cancer.

The V and J genes are TRBV7-2 and TRBJ1-2; D is undetermined. V gave up 1 base and J gave up 8 bases, with 14 bases separating them. The germline CDR1 and CDR2 sequences are SGHTA and FQGNSA. The length of the CDR3 is 14 residues. CDR3 nucleotide sequence: TGTGCCAGCAGCTTAGGTAACAGCGGAGTCGGCTACACCTTC. The encoded protein is CASSLGNSGVGYTF.

This clonotype was observed at least ten times. This chain connects TRBV7-3 to TRBJ2-3, with 7 bases matching TRBD2. Losses at the gene ends were 2 bases for V and 5 bases for J; bases not matched to a gene: 7. The germline CDR1 and CDR2 sequences are SGHTA and FQGTGA. The CDR3 sequence is 15 residues long. Here the CDR3 reads CASSLSGGWGDTQYF. Here the CDR3 DNA reads TGTGCCAGCAGCTTATCCGGGGGGTGGGGAGATACGCAGTATTTT.

In its sample, this clonotype was seen many times. The chain recombines TRBV6-2 or TRBV6-3 with TRBJ2-5, with TRBD1 identical over 7 bases. The CDR3 sequence is 15 residues long. CDR1 MNHEY and CDR2 SVGEGT come from the germline V gene. J gave up 2 bases and V 5 bases, and 8 bases lay outside the gene matches. The CDR3 here is CASSEEAGGQETQYF. The DNA for the CDR3 is TGTGCCAGCAGTGAAGAAGCAGGGGGACAAGAGACCCAGTACTTC.

This clonotype has at least ten counts. CDR3 in amino acids: CASRRTGQANYGYTF. In nucleotides, the CDR3 is TGTGCCAGCAGAAGGACAGGGCAAGCTAACTATGGCTACACCTTC. The V call is TRBV28, the J call TRBJ1-2; TRBD1 aligns across 8 bases. This CDR3 comprises 15 residues. Losses at the gene ends were 6 bases for V and 0 bases for J; bases not matched to a gene: 6. Germline-derived CDR1 and CDR2 are MDHEN and SYDVKM.

This clonotype has at least ten counts. The chain joins TRBV11-2 to TRBJ1-1; TRBD1 might be the D (6 bases). The CDR3 contains 18 residues. V was shortened by 0 bases and J by 1 base, with 18 bases between the two germline ends. Germline assignment: CDR1 SGHAT and CDR2 FQNNGV. CDR3 residues: CASSLDLRSQGRNTEAFF. CDR3 nucleotide sequence: TGTGCCAGCAGCTTAGATCTGCGTTCACAGGGAAGGAACACTGAAGCTTTCTTT.

As for this clonotype: Since a much larger clone is just one base distant, this may be a read error. The chain couples TRBV7-3 to TRBJ2-2; D is uncertain. CDR3 length: 12 residues. CDR1 is SGHTA and CDR2 is FQGTGA in the germline V gene. The CDR3 nucleotides are TGTGCCATCAGCTTAGAGAAGGGGGAGCTGTTTTTT. Residues: CAISLEKGELFF.

This clonotype has ten or more counts. The gene calls are TRBV5-6 and TRBJ1-1; unclear D gene. Germline V gene lookup returns CDR1 SGHDT and CDR2 YYEEEE. CDR3 size: 14 residues. V gave up 2 bases and J gave up 4 bases, with 12 bases separating them. The CDR3 loop is CASSFPTRGTEAFF. The CDR3 nucleotides are TGTGCCAGCAGCTTTCCGACCCGGGGCACTGAAGCTTTCTTT.

Many counts were recorded for this clonotype. The chain has TRBV20-1 and TRBJ2-1; 10 bases agree with TRBD1. The length of the CDR3 is 14 residues. The junction had 6 bases not matched to a gene; V was cut back by 1 base and J by 9 bases. Germline V CDR1 and CDR2: DFQATT, SNEGSKA (reference sequence). The DNA for the CDR3 is TGCAGTGCTAGAGGGGACAGGGGAATTTCTGAGCAGTTCTTC. As protein: CSARGDRGISEQFF.

This clonotype was recorded at least ten times. The chain uses TRBV20-1 and TRBJ2-1, with D perhaps matching TRBD1 or TRBD2 (5 bases each). There are 13 residues in the CDR3. V lost 1 base to trimming and J lost 5 bases, with 9 bases between them. Germline loops: CDR1 DFQATT, CDR2 SNEGSKA (reference sequence). As DNA, the CDR3 is TGCAGTGCTAGAGCGGGACCCAACAATGAGCAGTTCTTC. Its protein product is CSARAGPNNEQFF.